This TCR beta chain was sequenced during a study of memory CD8 T cells in hepatitis C reinfection. For the study at large: Late or post reinfection samples were taken 12 to 24 weeks after detection. Broader study findings: A handful of donors were too few for definitive public clonotype conclusions.

The table came from immunoSEQ multiplex PCR; TCRdb's copy has only in-frame clones and leaves some out. The data contain approximately 46,000 clones, 89% of them singletons. On this clone itself: Antigen unknown.

The ends were cut back, 4 bases at V and 4 bases at J, with 7 bases in the middle. This CDR3 spans 12 amino acids. Germline V lookup: CDR1 SGHNT, CDR2 YYREEE (reference sequence). Time point reported: late/post reinfection, 12 to 24 weeks after detection. The sorted cells went straight to TCR sequencing with no prior in vitro expansion. Total naive CD8 T cells were sorted as viable CD3+ CD8+ CD45RO- cells from two donors. The chain joins TRBV5-4 to TRBJ2-3, with D perhaps matching TRBD2 (5 bases). The sequence was obtained from a man between 18 and 35 years old with hepatitis C virus infection. Sequencing was carried out using naive CD8+ T cells sorted from blood. The DNA of the CDR3 is TGTGCCAGCAGCGAGGAGGCAGATACGCAGTATTTT. This codes for CASSEEADTQYF.